The 16 T cell receptor beta chains in this list originate from one sample, sequenced in a study of OX40 agonist ivuxolimab in advanced cancers. Method: immunoSEQ multiplex PCR; TCRdb's copy keeps in-frame clones and lacks some. Of roughly 90,000 clones in the sample, roughly 89% were seen once. Here the sequenced sample was CD4+ or CD8+ T cells sorted from blood, taken in a trial of the OX40 agonist ivuxolimab. The source is an adult with an advanced solid tumor such as melanoma, head and neck, liver or kidney cancer.

The chain uses TRBV27 and TRBJ2-4, with TRBD2 identical over 12 bases. CDR3 length: 19 amino acids. V gave up 5 bases and J gave up 0 bases; unmatched junction bases: 11. Germline CDR1 and CDR2: MNHEY and SMNVEV (reference sequence). CDR3 sequence reads: CASSLHRLAGDRAKNIQYF. The CDR3 DNA follows: TGTGCCAGCAGTCTCCATCGACTAGCGGGGGACCGAGCCAAAAACATTCAGTACTTC.

The V gene is TRBV30, the J gene TRBJ2-7, with a possible D match to TRBD1 (6 bases). Trimming took 4 bases from V and 5 from J, leaving 9 bases between them. This CDR3 comprises 11 residues. In germline, CDR1 is GTSNPN, CDR2 SVGIG (reference sequence). The chain's CDR3 is CAWKGVHEQYF. The CDR3 DNA reads TGTGCCTGGAAGGGGGTACACGAGCAGTACTTC.

The chain's CDR3 is CASSTETGDNEKLFF. CDR3 nucleotides: TGTGCCAGCAGCACGGAGACAGGAGATAATGAAAAACTGTTTTTT. The chain combines TRBV7-8 with TRBJ1-4, with D possibly matching TRBD1 (6 bases). Germline-derived CDR1 and CDR2 are SGHVS and FQNEAQ. Trimming removed 5 bases from V and 4 bases from J, with 14 bases in between. This CDR3 has 15 residues. Supplemented by reference TRBV7-8 and TRBJ1-4, the full variable domain reads GAGVSQSPRYKVAKRGQDVALRCDPISGHVSLFWYQQALGQGPEFLTYFQNEAQLDKSGLPSDRFFAERPEGSVSTLKIQRTQQEDSAVYLCASSTETGDNEKLFFGSGTQLSVL.

This clone was recorded many times. The chain employs TRBV10-3 and TRBJ1-5, with TRBD1 matching over 12 bases. Germline V gene data show CDR1 as ENHRY and CDR2 as SYGVKD. V shed 4 bases and J 6 bases; nucleotides not matched to a gene: 7. This CDR3 is built from 16 residues. The CDR3 nucleotides are TGTGCCATCAGTGCGGCGGGACAGGGGGCAGGTCAGCCCCAGCATTTT. This codes for CAISAAGQGAGQPQHF.

The V call is TRBV14, the J call TRBJ1-2; TRBD1 aligns across 8 bases. Per the germline V gene, CDR1 is SGHDN and CDR2 is FVKESK. After removal of 5 bases from V and 4 bases from J, the junction contained 6 bases not matched to a gene. This CDR3 is built from 14 residues. In DNA, the CDR3 is TGTGCCAGCAGCGCCGGACAGGGCCCCTATGGCTACACCTTC. This gives the protein CASSAGQGPYGYTF.

The CDR3 sequence is CSAAGPYEQYF. As DNA, the CDR3 is TGCAGTGCTGCCGGGCCCTACGAGCAGTACTTC. The rearrangement joins TRBV20-1 to TRBJ2-7; the D is unclear. CDR3 size: 11 residues. Germline loops: CDR1 DFQATT, CDR2 SNEGSKA (reference sequence). The ends were cut back, 5 bases at V and 2 bases at J, with 7 bases in the middle.

The rearrangement links TRBV19 to TRBJ1-6; D is unresolved. The germline V and J ends were trimmed by 7 bases and 10 bases, with 8 bases remaining between them. CDR3 length equals 11 residues. Germline V gene sequence: CDR1 LNHDA, CDR2 SQIVND (reference sequence). In nucleotides, the CDR3 is TGTGCCAGTATGGGCGAGTCACCCCTCCACTTT. As protein: CASMGESPLHF.

CDR3 loop: CASSPGYAYEQYF. The CDR3 region has the DNA TGTGCCAGCTCACCAGGGTACGCCTACGAGCAGTACTTC. The chain uses TRBV18 and TRBJ2-7; D gene uncertain. The CDR3 loop spans 13 amino acids. The germline V gene has CDR1 KGHSH and CDR2 LQKENI. Deletions cut 2 bases from V and 2 bases from J, with 7 bases between.

The chain links TRBV15 to TRBJ2-6, with a possible D match to TRBD1 (6 bases). Germline-derived CDR1 and CDR2 are LNHNV and YYDKDF (reference sequence). V lost 3 bases, J lost 2 bases, and 8 bases lay in between. The CDR3 runs to 15 residues. In DNA, the CDR3 is TGTGCCACCAGCAGGGACAGAGCTGGGGCCAACGTCCTGACTTTC. Protein sequence: CATSRDRAGANVLTF.

V usage is TRBV6-5 and J usage is TRBJ1-6; D not resolved. Germline V CDR1 and CDR2: MNHEY, SVGAGI. V was pared by 6 bases and J by 11 bases, with 11 bases between. The CDR3 spans 12 residues. In DNA form, the CDR3 reads TGTGCCAGCAGCCCAAACGGGGCACCCCTCCACTTT. Its translation is CASSPNGAPLHF.

The J gene is TRBJ2-3, the V gene TRBV7-2; the match to TRBD2 covers 8 bases. V shed 2 bases, J shed 1 base, and the junction held 11 bases outside the gene matches. Germline V gene data show CDR1 as SGHTA and CDR2 as FQGNSA. The CDR3 runs to 18 residues. The CDR3 nucleotides are TGTGCCAGCAGCTTACCCAAATTAGCGGGGCCAGGCACAGATACGCAGTATTTT. Translating it yields CASSLPKLAGPGTDTQYF.

Only one count was recorded for this clone. V gene TRBV30 combines with J gene TRBJ1-2; TRBD1 agrees at 10 bases. With V trimmed by 3 bases and J by 8 bases, 6 bases remained unmatched. CDR1 GTSNPN and CDR2 SVGIG come from the germline V gene (reference sequence). This CDR3 has 13 amino acids. CDR3 in DNA: TGTGCCTGGAGCCGAGGACAGGGGGGCGGCTACACCTTC. This translates into CAWSRGQGGGYTF.

V and J are TRBV28 and TRBJ1-2; 10 nucleotides line up with TRBD1. The junction had 6 bases not matched to a gene; V was cut back by 5 bases and J by 0 bases. There are 16 residues in the CDR3. Germline lookup yields CDR1 MDHEN and CDR2 SYDVKM. The CDR3 sequence is CASSPSGQGANYGYTF. CDR3 DNA: TGTGCCAGCAGTCCCAGTGGACAGGGGGCTAACTATGGCTACACCTTC.

The chain uses TRBV20-1 and TRBJ2-5, with unresolved D. CDR1 and CDR2 from the germline V gene are DFQATT and SNEGSKA (reference sequence). This CDR3 spans 10 amino acids. V was trimmed by 5 bases and J by 7 bases, leaving 8 bases between them. CDR3 sequence: CSAVTGTQYF. CDR3 sequence (DNA): TGCAGTGCTGTTACGGGGACCCAGTACTTC.

V is TRBV5-1 and J is TRBJ1-2; 10 nucleotides align to TRBD1. The CDR3 has 16 amino acids. V dropped 0 bases and J dropped 2; count of bases not matched to a gene: 4. Germline V gene lookup returns CDR1 SGHRS and CDR2 YFSETQ. CDR3: CASSLAGQGENYGYTF. The CDR3 bases are TGCGCCAGCAGCTTGGCCGGACAGGGGGAAAACTATGGCTACACCTTC. Based on the CDR3 plus reference TRBV5-1 and TRBJ1-2, the full variable domain is KAGVTQTPRYLIKTRGQQVTLSCSPISGHRSVSWYQQTPGQGLQFLFEYFSETQRNKGNFPGRFSGRQFSNSRSEMNVSTLELGDSALYLCASSLAGQGENYGYTFGSGTRLTVV.

The rearrangement links TRBV29-1 to TRBJ1-2; 10 bases align to TRBD1. The CDR3 has 14 amino acids. CDR1 is SQVTM and CDR2 is ANQGSEA in the germline V gene. J lost 4 bases, V lost 6 bases, and 8 bases had no gene match. DNA for the CDR3: TGCAGCGTGACACCGGGACAGGGGTTCTATGGCTACACCTTC. The encoded protein is CSVTPGQGFYGYTF. The full variable domain, rest sourced from reference TRBV29-1 and TRBJ1-2, is SAVISQKPSRDICQRGTSLTIQCQVDSQVTMMFWYRQQPGQSLTLIATANQGSEATYESGFVIDKFPISRPNLTFSTLTVSNMSPEDSSIYLCSVTPGQGFYGYTFGSGTRLTVV.